This T cell receptor beta chain was found in a study of human T cells and chemical hapten exposure. General study findings and limits: TCRs exceeding a frequency of 1 in 1000 stayed unchanged under DPC sensitization.

This clonotype has a count of ten or more. What it recognizes is unknown. Time point denoted: healthy volunteer bleed at 6 weeks. The authors extracted total RNA from unfractionated whole blood. The V gene's germline CDR1 is DFQATT and CDR2 SNEGSKA (reference sequence). The CDR3 is 15 residues long. V lost 6 bases and J lost 1; bases outside the gene matches: 8. In the library, unique molecular identifiers were attached to individual cDNA molecules. TCRdb re-called the RACE reads through MiXCR, storing one row per CDR3 protein. The sample comprises some 77,000 distinct CDR3 sequences, around 9.3% of which are singletons, and around 1.7% rests with the top ten.

What was sequenced was whole blood. The V gene is TRBV20-1, the J gene TRBJ1-5, with 8 bases fitting TRBD1. This TCR derives from a female donor in good health. Some clones in this sample may be carry-over from other donors' samples. The CDR3 nucleotides are TGCAGTGCGTTAAGGACAGGGCGAAGCAATCAGCCCCAGCATTTT. This encodes CSALRTGRSNQPQHF.